These 29 T cell receptor beta chains share one sample of origin, sequenced in a study of blood T cells in healthy people across ages (dated by TCRdb to the mid-2010s). The library was produced with 5' RACE. Sequenced using an Illumina HiSeq 2500. The second PCR ran for about 7 to 11 cycles and used a J-beta primer mix along with a sample-barcoded 5' primer. TCRdb's own reprocessing of the public reads used fastp at Q25 and MiXCR and kept productive beta chains. Here each entry gathers all rows of one CDR3 protein and keeps the most common genes and DNA. Present in this sample are 1,300,000 or so distinct CDR3 sequences, 45% to 70% of which were seen just once. The ten largest clones capture 5% to 7% of the sample. The specimen sequenced was blood. These receptors were collected from a young man in good health.

The gene calls are TRBV14 and TRBJ1-6, with TRBD1 matching over 8 bases. With V trimmed by 5 bases and J by 9 bases, 6 bases remained unmatched. This CDR3 is built from 14 residues. The germline V gene has CDR1 SGHDN and CDR2 FVKESK. CDR3 protein: CASSYRGEVSPLHF. In DNA form, the CDR3 reads TGTGCCAGCAGCTACAGGGGGGAGGTTTCACCCCTCCACTTT.

This clonotype was detected a few times. The rearrangement joins TRBV20-1 to TRBJ1-1; a weak D match, TRBD1 (6 bases). Germline assignment: CDR1 DFQATT and CDR2 SNEGSKA (reference sequence). Trimming shortened V by 1 base and J by 1 base, and 10 bases separated the two germline ends. The CDR3 totals 14 residues. The CDR3 sequence: CSARAPDRNTEAFF. In DNA form, the CDR3 reads TGCAGTGCTAGAGCCCCGGACAGGAACACTGAAGCTTTCTTT.

This chain connects TRBV4-3 to TRBJ1-1; 8 nucleotides agree with TRBD1. Trimming cost V 0 bases and J 4 bases; bases outside gene matches: 7. The CDR3 loop spans 16 amino acids. The germline CDR1 and CDR2 sequences are LGHNA and YSLEER. The CDR3 spells CASSQDRTGGSTEAFF. CDR3 bases: TGCGCCAGCAGCCAAGATCGTACAGGGGGGAGCACTGAAGCTTTCTTT.

This clonotype was observed a few times. The rearrangement joins TRBV7-9 to TRBJ2-5; D is ambiguous. The CDR3 is made up of 11 amino acids. From germline, CDR1 is SEHNR and CDR2 FQNEAQ (reference sequence). The V gene lost 6 bases and the J gene lost 2 bases, with 4 bases spanning the gap. CDR3 region: CASREQETQYF. CDR3 nucleotides: TGTGCCAGCAGGGAGCAAGAGACCCAGTACTTC.

This clonotype showed up just a few times. The chain joins TRBV20-1 to TRBJ2-3, with 12 bases lining up with TRBD2. Trimming removed 5 bases from V and 1 base from J; junction bases left unmatched: 7. The CDR3 is 16 amino acids. In germline, CDR1 is DFQATT, CDR2 SNEGSKA (reference sequence). The CDR3 sequence: CSADNRLAGGTDTQYF. As DNA, the CDR3 is TGCAGTGCTGACAATAGACTAGCGGGGGGCACAGATACGCAGTATTTT.

In its sample, this clonotype was seen a few times. V and J are TRBV6-2 or TRBV6-3 and TRBJ2-3; D gene uncertain. The V gene's germline CDR1 is MNHEY and CDR2 SVGEGT. Trimming took 5 bases from V and 0 from J, leaving 6 bases between them. The CDR3 spans 13 residues. The CDR3 reads CASSIQSTDTQYF. The CDR3 DNA reads as TGTGCCAGCAGTATACAGAGCACAGATACGCAGTATTTT.

The chain employs TRBV7-2 and TRBJ2-5; D call uncertain. V lost 2 bases to trimming and J lost 2 bases, with 21 bases between them. Looked up from germline, CDR1 is SGHTA and CDR2 is FQGNSA. The CDR3 loop spans 18 amino acids. CDR3 sequence (DNA): TGTGCCAGCAGCTTATCTTTCTTGCGCGGCGGCTCACAAGAGACCCAGTACTTC. It specifies CASSLSFLRGGSQETQYF.

Details on this clonotype: A read error may explain this, as a much larger clone is one base away. The CDR3 region is CAGTGNYGYTF. CDR3 coding DNA: TGTGCCGGCACAGGCAACTATGGCTACACCTTC. V usage is TRBV6-5 and J usage is TRBJ1-2; possibly TRBD1 for D (5 bases). CDR3 length: 11 amino acids. Germline V lookup: CDR1 MNHEY, CDR2 SVGAGI. The V end was cut by 11 bases, the J end by 2 bases, with 9 bases between.

V and J are TRBV7-9 and TRBJ1-1; D remains ambiguous. V gave up 0 bases and J gave up 7 bases, with 6 bases separating them. The CDR3 sequence is 12 residues long. The germline V gene has CDR1 SEHNR and CDR2 FQNEAQ (reference sequence). CDR3: CASSLARSEAFF. The CDR3 DNA sequence: TGTGCCAGCAGCTTAGCCCGGAGTGAAGCTTTCTTT.

Here the CDR3 reads CASSQIQGSQPQHF. For the CDR3, the DNA is TGCGCCAGCAGCCAAATTCAGGGTTCTCAGCCCCAGCATTTT. The gene calls are TRBV4-1 and TRBJ1-5; D is possibly TRBD1 (5 bases). CDR1 MGHRA and CDR2 YSYEKL come from the germline V gene. V shed 2 bases and J shed 6 bases, with 11 bases lying between them. CDR3 size: 14 residues.

This chain joins TRBV12-3 or TRBV12-4 and TRBJ2-7; 9 bases match TRBD2. The CDR3 totals 15 residues. Trimming took 5 bases from V and 7 from J; bases not matched to a gene: 12. CDR3 coding DNA: TGTGCCAGCAGTCCCTTAGCGGGAGCGGGGGGAGAGCAGTACTTC. As protein: CASSPLAGAGGEQYF.

The chain links TRBV6-5 to TRBJ2-5, with D unclear. Trimming removed 6 bases at V and 0 bases at J, with 8 bases between. The CDR3 covers 13 residues. Germline-derived CDR1 and CDR2 are MNHEY and SVGAGI. The CDR3 protein is CASRSRYQETQYF. The CDR3 DNA follows: TGTGCCAGCAGATCTAGATACCAAGAGACCCAGTACTTC.

This clonotype appeared a few times. This chain links TRBV27 with TRBJ1-5; D is undetermined. The CDR3 totals 16 residues. V dropped 2 bases and J dropped 7 bases, with 18 bases sitting between them. Germline loops: CDR1 MNHEY, CDR2 SMNVEV (reference sequence). CDR3 nucleotide sequence: TGTGCCAGCAGTTTAACATACCCCATAGAGGGCCAGCCCCAGCATTTT. Amino acid sequence: CASSLTYPIEGQPQHF.

J is TRBJ2-1 and V is TRBV29-1, with 7 bases identical to TRBD1. The V gene's germline CDR1 is SQVTM and CDR2 ANQGSEA. The ends lost 7 bases at V and 8 bases at J; junction bases unmatched: 20. The CDR3 is 16 amino acids. The CDR3 DNA sequence: TGCAGCGCCCCGACAATGGACAGGAACCCTTTTTATGAGCAGTTCTTC. Translated: CSAPTMDRNPFYEQFF.

This clonotype has just a few counts. This sequence joins TRBV6-1 and TRBJ2-4; 9 nucleotides line up with TRBD1. The CDR3 spans 16 residues. V shed 3 bases, J shed 7 bases, and the junction held 10 bases outside the gene matches. The germline CDR1 and CDR2 sequences are MNHNS and SASEGT. The CDR3 nucleotides are TGTGCCAGCAGTGACCCGATGGGACAGGGAATGAACATTCAGTACTTC. This encodes CASSDPMGQGMNIQYF.

This clonotype was observed a handful of times. V gene TRBV12-3 or TRBV12-4 combines with J gene TRBJ2-6; D is undetermined. This CDR3 is built from 12 residues. V was pared by 2 bases and J by 15 bases, with 11 bases between. The chain's CDR3 is CASSLITADLTF. CDR3 nucleotides: TGTGCCAGCAGTTTAATCACGGCGGACCTGACTTTC.

CDR3 in amino acids: CSADRQAYGRDIQYF. CDR3 nucleotides: TGCAGTGCAGACCGACAGGCCTATGGCCGGGACATTCAGTACTTC. The chain uses TRBV20-1 and TRBJ2-4, with D perhaps matching TRBD1 (6 bases). The V gene lost 6 bases and the J gene lost 8 bases, with 23 bases spanning the gap. The CDR3 totals 15 residues. Germline values: CDR1 DFQATT, CDR2 SNEGSKA (reference sequence).

This clonotype is a singleton in its sample. The chain has TRBV6-5 and TRBJ1-4; a weak D match, TRBD1 (5 bases). V lost 0 bases, J lost 4 bases, and 12 bases lay in between. The CDR3 totals 16 residues. Germline V gene sequence: CDR1 MNHEY, CDR2 SVGAGI. This CDR3 reads CASSYSWAGINEKLFF. CDR3 DNA: TGTGCCAGCAGTTACTCTTGGGCAGGGATTAATGAAAAACTGTTTTTT.

This clonotype was recorded only once. V and J are TRBV7-9 and TRBJ2-7; D could derive from TRBD1 or TRBD2 (6 bases each). Trimming took off 2 bases at V and 3 bases at J, with 11 bases between the two ends. Germline V gene data show CDR1 as SEHNR and CDR2 as FQNEAQ (reference sequence). The CDR3 extends over 14 amino acids. In DNA form, the CDR3 reads TGTGCCAGCAGCTTATCCGGGGGCCACTACGAGCAGTACTTC. Residues: CASSLSGGHYEQYF.

The gene calls are TRBV10-3 and TRBJ2-7, with D perhaps matching TRBD1 (5 bases). Germline CDR1 is ENHRY and CDR2 is SYGVKD. The CDR3 length is 15 residues. Trimming stripped 0 bases from V and 3 bases from J, with 12 bases between. The CDR3 here is CAISESWSGNYEQYF. The CDR3 nucleotides read TGTGCCATCAGTGAGTCTTGGTCAGGGAACTACGAGCAGTACTTC.

This clonotype was seen a handful of times. This chain connects TRBV9 to TRBJ2-1; TRBD2 matches 7 bases. The trim removed 4 bases at V and 9 bases at J, leaving 10 bases unmatched. There are 14 residues in the CDR3. The V gene's germline CDR1 is SGDLS and CDR2 YYNGEE. The CDR3 is CASSSGTAWGEQFF. The CDR3 coding sequence is TGTGCCAGCAGCAGCGGGACTGCATGGGGTGAGCAGTTCTTC. Variable domain in full (rest from reference TRBV9 and TRBJ2-1): DSGVTQTPKHLITATGQRVTLRCSPRSGDLSVYWYQQSLDQGLQFLIQYYNGEERAKGNILERFSAQQFPDLHSELNLSSLELGDSALYFCASSSGTAWGEQFFGPGTRLTVL.

The V call is TRBV4-1, the J call TRBJ2-5; D is perhaps TRBD1 (6 bases). Trimming pared 6 bases from V and 5 bases from J, leaving 13 bases between. Germline V gives CDR1 MGHRA, CDR2 YSYEKL. The CDR3 is 13 residues long. The CDR3 loop reads CASSRLQGETQYF. The CDR3 DNA follows: TGCGCCAGCAGTCGGTTGCAGGGGGAGACCCAGTACTTC.

A few counts support this clonotype. The V gene is TRBV27, the J gene TRBJ2-7; D gene ambiguous. Germline V gene sequence: CDR1 MNHEY, CDR2 SMNVEV (reference sequence). The ends were cut back, 0 bases at V and 7 bases at J, with 16 bases in the middle. CDR3 length equals 15 residues. Here the CDR3 reads CASSLSRRGGLEQYF. DNA of the CDR3: TGTGCCAGCAGTTTATCCCGCCGAGGCGGTTTGGAGCAGTACTTC.

The chain is built from TRBV5-5 and TRBJ2-1; tentatively, D is TRBD2 (7 bases). Trimming took off 4 bases at V and 7 bases at J, with 21 bases between the two ends. This CDR3 is built from 16 residues. Germline-derived CDR1 and CDR2 are SGHKS and YYEKEE (reference sequence). The DNA for the CDR3 is TGTGCCAGCAGCGACTTGGGGAGGGGGTCCCTTAATGAGCAGTTCTTC. Encoded protein: CASSDLGRGSLNEQFF.

The DNA of the CDR3 is TGCGCCAGCAGCTCTCCCCCGGGACTAGCGGGGACCGGGGAGCTGTTTTTT. Encoded protein: CASSSPPGLAGTGELFF. The chain combines TRBV5-1 with TRBJ2-2; 13 nucleotides agree with TRBD2. Germline CDR1 is SGHRS and CDR2 is YFSETQ. V was clipped by 3 bases and J by 5 bases; unmatched bases: 7. The CDR3 has 17 amino acids.

The gene calls are TRBV7-2 and TRBJ2-5; possibly TRBD1 for D (5 bases). Trimming took 5 bases from V and 2 from J, leaving 18 bases between them. CDR3 size: 16 residues. Germline loops: CDR1 SGHTA, CDR2 FQGNSA. The CDR3 region is CASSPPLGPTQETQYF. As DNA, the CDR3 is TGTGCCAGCAGCCCGCCCCTGGGGCCTACTCAAGAGACCCAGTACTTC.

V usage is TRBV11-2 and J usage is TRBJ2-5, with TRBD1 identical over 7 bases. The CDR3 is 15 amino acids. The germline CDR1 and CDR2 sequences are SGHAT and FQNNGV. J was trimmed by 5 bases and V by 4 bases; bases with no gene match: 10. CDR3 residues: CASSSIRGRLETQYF. The CDR3 coding sequence is TGTGCCAGCAGCTCTATAAGGGGGCGCTTGGAGACCCAGTACTTC.

The rearrangement uses TRBV29-1 and TRBJ1-2; no clear D. Deletions cut 2 bases from V and 3 bases from J, with 7 bases between. From germline, CDR1 is SQVTM and CDR2 ANQGSEA. CDR3 length: 12 amino acids. CDR3 amino acids: CSVETQDYGYTF. In DNA, the CDR3 is TGCAGCGTTGAAACGCAGGACTATGGCTACACCTTC.

This clonotype showed up just a few times. The V and J genes are TRBV27 and TRBJ2-1, with D perhaps TRBD2 (6 bases). This CDR3 comprises 15 residues. The V end lost 4 bases, the J end lost 1 base, and 11 bases lay between the germline ends. Germline V CDR1 and CDR2: MNHEY, SMNVEV (reference sequence). Written as DNA, the CDR3 is TGTGCCAGCAGTTCGCCGGAGGGTTCCTACAATGAGCAGTTCTTC. It encodes CASSSPEGSYNEQFF.